A single sample is the source of the 21 T cell receptor beta chains below, sequenced in a study of control samples from healthy donors and cancer patients. TCRdb's table, derived via immunoSEQ multiplex PCR, lists solely in-frame clones and lacks some. The profile covers over 150,000 clones, with roughly 94% appearing a single time and 5.7% taken by the ten largest. Sequencing was carried out using blood. The source of these receptors is a man between 35 and 55 years old in good health.

This chain uses TRBV5-1 with TRBJ2-7; the D is unclear. The CDR3 has 11 residues. Trimming cost V 4 bases and J 8 bases, with 10 bases left between them. CDR1 is SGHRS, CDR2 YFSETQ, per germline. The CDR3 bases are TGCGCCAGCAGCCTCAATAATCAGCAGTACTTC. It is translated as CASSLNNQQYF.

The rearrangement uses TRBV7-9 and TRBJ2-6; D remains unclear. CDR1 is SEHNR and CDR2 is FQNEAQ in the germline V gene (reference sequence). The CDR3 has 13 amino acids. V was cut by 8 bases and J by 2 bases, with 7 bases left in between. The CDR3 loop is CASSGAGANVLTF. The CDR3 region has the DNA TGTGCCAGCTCTGGCGCTGGGGCCAACGTCCTGACTTTC.

The CDR3: CASSGGQGGLNEKLFF. CDR3 DNA: TGTGCCAGCAGCGGAGGACAGGGGGGCCTTAATGAAAAACTGTTTTTT. The genes are TRBV9 and TRBJ1-4; TRBD1 matches 10 bases. Germline V gene sequence: CDR1 SGDLS, CDR2 YYNGEE. This CDR3 region has 16 residues. Trimming cost V 3 bases and J 4 bases; bases outside gene matches: 6.

The chain has TRBV29-1 and TRBJ1-1; 7 nucleotides line up with TRBD1. Looked up from germline, CDR1 is SQVTM and CDR2 is ANQGSEA. This CDR3 spans 12 amino acids. J was trimmed by 5 bases and V by 6 bases; bases with no gene match: 6. Here the CDR3 reads CSVKTGLTEAFF. The CDR3 DNA reads TGCAGCGTCAAGACAGGGCTAACTGAAGCTTTCTTT. Full variable domain (rest looked up from reference TRBV29-1 and TRBJ1-1): SAVISQKPSRDICQRGTSLTIQCQVDSQVTMMFWYRQQPGQSLTLIATANQGSEATYESGFVIDKFPISRPNLTFSTLTVSNMSPEDSSIYLCSVKTGLTEAFFGQGTRLTVV.

V and J are TRBV4-1 and TRBJ1-1, with D unclear. Trimming left V 4 bases short and J 1 base short, with 7 bases between. This CDR3 contains 13 residues. Per the germline V gene, CDR1 is MGHRA and CDR2 is YSYEKL. CDR3 coding DNA: TGCGCCAGCAGCCCTATACAGAACACTGAAGCTTTCTTT. It is translated as CASSPIQNTEAFF.

This clone is a singleton in its sample. The CDR3 loop is CASRRTSNTEAFF. CDR3 coding DNA: TGTGCCAGCAGGCGGACATCTAACACTGAAGCTTTCTTT. This sequence joins TRBV6-6 and TRBJ1-1; D may be TRBD1 (5 bases). The V gene's germline CDR1 is MNHNY and CDR2 SVGAGI (reference sequence). The CDR3 has 13 residues. Trimming shortened V by 6 bases and J by 2 bases, and 10 bases separated the two germline ends.

The rearrangement uses TRBV18 and TRBJ1-2; tentatively, D is TRBD1 (6 bases). V was pared by 3 bases and J by 6 bases, with 14 bases between. This CDR3 comprises 14 residues. In germline, CDR1 is KGHSH, CDR2 LQKENI. CDR3 sequence (DNA): TGTGCCAGCTCACCGGGGCAGGGGTCGGATGGCTACACCTTC. This sequence encodes CASSPGQGSDGYTF.

The gene calls are TRBV7-6 and TRBJ1-4; no firm D call. V was pared by 3 bases and J by 4 bases, with 12 bases between. The CDR3 sequence is 15 residues long. The germline CDR1 and CDR2 sequences are SGHVS and FNYEAQ. This CDR3 reads CASSLSAADNEKLFF. In DNA form, the CDR3 reads TGTGCCAGCAGCTTGTCCGCGGCCGATAATGAAAAACTGTTTTTT. The whole variable domain, filled in from reference TRBV7-6 and TRBJ1-4, reads GAGVSQSPRYKVTKRGQDVALRCDPISGHVSLYWYRQALGQGPEFLTYFNYEAQQDKSGLPNDRFSAERPEGSISTLTIQRTEQRDSAMYRCASSLSAADNEKLFFGSGTQLSVL.

This chain links TRBV9 with TRBJ1-2; perhaps TRBD1 as D (6 bases). The V gene lost 0 bases and the J gene lost 4 bases, with 19 bases spanning the gap. The V gene's germline CDR1 is SGDLS and CDR2 YYNGEE. The CDR3 spans 17 residues. This chain's CDR3 is CASSVAPGDSPAYGYTF. Written as DNA, the CDR3 is TGTGCCAGCAGCGTAGCCCCAGGGGACTCTCCGGCCTATGGCTACACCTTC.

This clone has only one observation. V gene TRBV28 combines with J gene TRBJ1-5; D unresolved. CDR1 MDHEN and CDR2 SYDVKM come from the germline V gene. CDR3 length: 16 residues. The ends were cut back, 7 bases at V and 2 bases at J, with 18 bases in the middle. The CDR3 nucleotides read TGTGCCAGCACCTCGGGTGGCCTCCAGGGCAATCAGCCCCAGCATTTT. It encodes CASTSGGLQGNQPQHF.

V gene TRBV11-2 combines with J gene TRBJ2-3; the D is unclear. In germline, CDR1 is SGHAT, CDR2 FQNNGV. Trimming took off 3 bases at V and 0 bases at J, with 10 bases between the two ends. The CDR3 contains 15 residues. The CDR3 bases are TGTGCCAGCAGCTTCGGCCCGGCGAGCACAGATACGCAGTATTTT. Encoded protein: CASSFGPASTDTQYF.

The genes are TRBV7-9 and TRBJ1-4; D gene uncertain. The germline V and J ends were trimmed by 5 bases and 6 bases, with 13 bases remaining between them. The CDR3 loop spans 14 amino acids. Germline V gene sequence: CDR1 SEHNR, CDR2 FQNEAQ (reference sequence). CDR3 sequence reads: CASSDANPDEKLFF. Written as DNA, the CDR3 is TGTGCCAGCAGCGACGCCAACCCAGATGAAAAACTGTTTTTT.

The chain is built from TRBV10-3 and TRBJ1-5; 8 bases align to TRBD1. V shed 1 base and J 4 bases; nucleotides not matched to a gene: 3. Germline V CDR1 and CDR2: ENHRY, SYGVKD. This CDR3 is built from 15 residues. CDR3 region: CAISELGQGNQPQHF. For the CDR3, the DNA is TGTGCCATCAGTGAGTTAGGACAGGGTAATCAGCCCCAGCATTTT.

The J gene is TRBJ2-1, the V gene TRBV7-2; D uncertain. The CDR3 consists of 15 residues. Germline V gene sequence: CDR1 SGHTA, CDR2 FQGNSA. The ends were cut back, 5 bases at V and 6 bases at J, with 17 bases in the middle. The CDR3 loop is CASSINPITSNEQFF. CDR3 DNA sequence: TGTGCCAGCAGCATAAATCCCATTACTTCCAATGAGCAGTTCTTC.

The chain combines TRBV7-9 with TRBJ2-5; D is unclear. CDR3 length: 14 residues. Looked up from germline, CDR1 is SEHNR and CDR2 is FQNEAQ (reference sequence). The ends were cut back, 3 bases at V and 10 bases at J, with 18 bases in the middle. The CDR3 bases are TGTGCCAGCAGCTTCGGGTTGGAGAAGAGAAGCCAGTACTTC. Amino acid sequence: CASSFGLEKRSQYF.

The chain carries TRBV15 and TRBJ1-5; D may be TRBD1 (6 bases). CDR1 and CDR2 (germline): LNHNV, YYDKDF (reference sequence). This CDR3 is 15 amino acids long. V lost 5 bases and J 3 bases, leaving 14 bases between the germline ends. The CDR3: CATSPGQRLNQPQHF. In DNA form, the CDR3 reads TGTGCCACCAGCCCTGGACAGAGGCTCAATCAGCCCCAGCATTTT.

This chain connects TRBV11-2 to TRBJ2-3, with TRBD2 as a possible D gene (7 bases). V was shortened by 5 bases and J by 9 bases, with 15 bases between the two germline ends. Germline assignment: CDR1 SGHAT and CDR2 FQNNGV. This CDR3 is built from 13 residues. In nucleotides, the CDR3 is TGTGCCAGCAGCCCCGATAGGGGGGGCACGCAGTATTTT. It translates to CASSPDRGGTQYF.

This clone appeared once. The chain combines TRBV19 with TRBJ2-3, with D uncertain. This CDR3 spans 14 amino acids. Germline values: CDR1 LNHDA, CDR2 SQIVND (reference sequence). V was pared by 1 base and J by 4 bases, with 9 bases between. In DNA, the CDR3 is TGTGCCAGTAGTATAGGTTCTGCGGCAGATACGCAGTATTTT. This translates into CASSIGSAADTQYF.

The CDR3 bases are TGTGCCACCAGCAGCAGGGGTACTGAAGCTTTCTTT. It is translated as CATSSRGTEAFF. This sequence joins TRBV15 and TRBJ1-1, with a tentative D call TRBD1 (6 bases). CDR1 is LNHNV, CDR2 YYDKDF, per germline (reference sequence). CDR3 length: 12 amino acids. Between the trimmed V and J ends, which lost 3 bases and 5 bases, there was a span of 7 bases.

This chain joins TRBV2 and TRBJ1-2; no definite D call. CDR1 is SNHLY, CDR2 FYNNEI, per germline. The ends were cut back, 4 bases at V and 12 bases at J, with 15 bases in the middle. There are 12 residues in the CDR3. The CDR3 spells CASSVSRKGHTF. CDR3 nucleotides: TGTGCCAGCAGTGTGAGCCGAAAAGGTCACACCTTC.

This clone was picked up one time. The rearrangement uses TRBV11-2 and TRBJ2-1; D ambiguous. The CDR3 loop spans 13 amino acids. Germline V gene sequence: CDR1 SGHAT, CDR2 FQNNGV. V lost 11 bases and J lost 3, with 14 bases in between. CDR3 region: CASHSTFYNEQFF. CDR3 sequence (DNA): TGTGCCTCCCATTCTACGTTCTACAATGAGCAGTTCTTC.